This entry lists 2 T cell receptor beta chains sequenced from one sample in a study of cytomegalovirus exposure and HLA in healthy donors. The PCR used 60 Vbeta and 13 Jbeta primers. Profiling relied on immunoSEQ multiplex PCR, and the TCRdb table lists in-frame clones only, not all of them. The sample yields roughly 120,000 clones, less than 85% seen once. Source material: PBMCs. Receptors originate from a man aged 50 to 59 in good health and CMV-seropositive.

The V gene is TRBV27, the J gene TRBJ2-6; a possible D gene is TRBD2 (5 bases). Looked up from germline, CDR1 is MNHEY and CDR2 is SMNVEV (reference sequence). The CDR3 is 15 amino acids. The V gene lost 7 bases and the J gene lost 4 bases, with 14 bases spanning the gap. Here the CDR3 reads CASKEGGPGANVLTF. CDR3 nucleotides: TGTGCCAGCAAAGAGGGCGGGCCGGGGGCCAACGTCCTGACTTTC. The full variable domain, its missing parts supplied by reference TRBV27 and TRBJ2-6, is EAQVTQNPRYLITVTGKKLTVTCSQNMNHEYMSWYRQDPGLGLRQIYYSMNVEVTDKGDVPEGYKVSRKEKRNFPLILESPSPNQTSLYFCASKEGGPGANVLTFGAGSRLTVL.

V usage is TRBV6-5 and J usage is TRBJ2-2; 9 bases align to TRBD1. The CDR3 has 15 amino acids. The germline gives CDR1 MNHEY, CDR2 SVGAGI. V lost 6 bases and J lost 4; bases outside the gene matches: 6. Here the CDR3 reads CASRGQGNPTGELFF. The CDR3 nucleotides are TGTGCCAGCAGGGGACAGGGTAACCCCACCGGGGAGCTGTTTTTT.